Listed below are T cell receptor beta chains from one sample, sequenced in a study of cytomegalovirus exposure and HLA in healthy donors. The method was immunoSEQ multiplex PCR; TCRdb's version includes in-frame clones alone and lacks a portion of them. The data hold tens of thousands of clones, with 88% observed a single time. Source material: PBMCs. All receptors derive from a woman aged 30 to 39 in good health and CMV-seronegative. The CDR3 runs from the conserved cysteine through the conserved F or W. The D gene is left open where the match is weak. Clone size is not always given. Where it is, it says once, few, many or a class for expanded clones.

size	V	J	D	DNA	CDR3
NA	TRBV20-1	TRBJ2-7	NA	TGCACAACCGGGACTGGCTACGAGCAGTACTTC	CTTGTGYEQYF
NA	TRBV27	TRBJ1-1	TRBD1	TGTGCCAGCAGTCCGACAGGGCGGGCCACTGAAGCTTTCTTT	CASSPTGRATEAFF
NA	TRBV18	TRBJ2-1	NA	TGTGCCAGCTCCGGAAGTGTTAGCAGTGAGCAGTTCTTC	CASSGSVSSEQFF
NA	TRBV19	TRBJ1-2	NA	TGTGCCAGTAGTATAAACAGGGACTATGGCTACACCTTC	CASSINRDYGYTF
NA	TRBV19	TRBJ1-1	NA	TGTGCCAGTGTTGTGGGGGCACGTAGCATTAACACTGAAGCTTTCTTT	CASVVGARSINTEAFF
NA	TRBV9	TRBJ2-2	NA	TGTGCCAGCAGCACCCCGAAAGAGAGGTCGGACACCGGGGAGCTGTTTTTT	CASSTPKERSDTGELFF
once	TRBV5-1	TRBJ2-5	TRBD2	TGCGCCAGCAGCTTAGGATGGGGAGGACTAGCTGAAGAGACCCAGTACTTC	CASSLGWGGLAEETQYF
NA	TRBV4-1	TRBJ1-1	NA	TGCGCCAGCAGGGGGGGAACTGAAGCTTTCTTT	CASRGGTEAFF
NA	TRBV2	TRBJ2-1	TRBD2	TGTGCCAGCAGTGGGACTAGCGGGAGGGCCTACAATGAGCAGTTCTTC	CASSGTSGRAYNEQFF
NA	TRBV7-6	TRBJ2-7	TRBD2	TGTGCCAGCAGCTTAGGCGCTAGCGGGGCCTCCTACGAGCAGTACTTC	CASSLGASGASYEQYF
NA	TRBV27	TRBJ1-5	NA	TGTGCCAGCAGTTTAGGGTCGGGGTACCAGCCCCAGCATTTT	CASSLGSGYQPQHF
NA	TRBV2	TRBJ2-2	TRBD1	TGTGCCAGGACAGGGGTTAACACCGGGGAGCTGTTTTTT	CARTGVNTGELFF
once	TRBV11-2	TRBJ2-7	TRBD2	TGTGCCAGCAGCTTAGGTGAAGCGGGAGAGAAATCCTACGAGCAGTACTTC	CASSLGEAGEKSYEQYF
NA	TRBV18	TRBJ2-5	NA	TGTGCCAGCTCACCACCCGGCCAAGAGACCCAGTACTTC	CASSPPGQETQYF
NA	TRBV5-1	TRBJ1-2	NA	TGCGCCAGCAGCTTCGAGAACTATGGCTACACCTTC	CASSFENYGYTF
NA	TRBV2	TRBJ1-2	NA	TGTGCCAGCAGTGAAATCCCAGGGAGGTATGGCTACACCTTC	CASSEIPGRYGYTF
NA	TRBV30	TRBJ2-3	TRBD2	TGTGCCTGTCTTAGCGGGAGGGCCGTAGATACGCAGTATTTT	CACLSGRAVDTQYF
NA	TRBV6-1	TRBJ2-1	NA	TGTGCCAGCAGTGAAGTGCCAGGAGGGTTCTACAATGAGCAGTTCTTC	CASSEVPGGFYNEQFF
NA	TRBV5-1	TRBJ1-2	TRBD1	TGCGCCAGCAGCTTGATACCCAAGGACAGGGTCTATGGCTACACCTTC	CASSLIPKDRVYGYTF
NA	TRBV11-3	TRBJ2-3	NA	TGCGCCAGCAGGGGAAGCGGCCGGGGGGATACGCAGTATTTT	CASRGSGRGDTQYF
NA	TRBV10-3	TRBJ1-1	NA	TGTGCCATCAGTCGATCGGGGGGCACTGAAGCTTTCTTT	CAISRSGGTEAFF
NA	TRBV27	TRBJ1-1	NA	TGTGCCAGCAGTCATACCGGGACTGAAGCTTTCTTT	CASSHTGTEAFF
NA	TRBV5-1	TRBJ2-3	TRBD2	TGCGCCAGCAGCCCTGAAGCGGGAGTAAGGGAGCAGTATTTT	CASSPEAGVREQYF
once	TRBV6-6	TRBJ2-2	TRBD2	TGTGCCAGCAGTGCGCGACTAGCGGGGACCGGGGAGCTGTTTTTT	CASSARLAGTGELFF
NA	TRBV2	TRBJ2-5	NA	TGTGCCAGCGGACAGAATTTGCAAGAGACCCAGTACTTC	CASGQNLQETQYF
NA	TRBV7-8	TRBJ1-2	TRBD1	TGTGCCAGCAGCTACCGACAGGGGGCTAACTATGGCTACACCTTC	CASSYRQGANYGYTF
NA	TRBV29-1	TRBJ2-7	NA	TGCAGCGTTGAAGGAGGGTCCGACTACGAGCAGTACTTC	CSVEGGSDYEQYF
NA	TRBV28	TRBJ2-1	NA	TGTGCCAGCAGTACCCTTGCGGCTAAATACAATGAGCAGTTCTTC	CASSTLAAKYNEQFF
NA	TRBV30	TRBJ1-2	TRBD1	TGTGCCTGGAGTGTTTTGACAGGGCATGGCTATGGCTACACCTTC	CAWSVLTGHGYGYTF
NA	TRBV27	TRBJ2-7	TRBD2	TGTGCCAGCAGTTTAGCCGGGACTAAGTTCTACGAGCAGTACTTC	CASSLAGTKFYEQYF
once	TRBV5-5	TRBJ2-1	TRBD2	TGTGCCAGCAGCTCGCTAGCGGGAGGTAGTTACAATGAGCAGTTCTTC	CASSSLAGGSYNEQFF
NA	TRBV5-4	TRBJ1-1	NA	TGTGCCAGCAGCTTGGCGGGGGGAGCCACTGAAGCTTTCTTT	CASSLAGGATEAFF
NA	TRBV7-2	TRBJ1-2	NA	TGTGCCAGCAGCTCCCAGGGGACTAACTATGGCTACACCTTC	CASSSQGTNYGYTF
NA	TRBV13	TRBJ2-5	TRBD2	TGTGCCAGCAGCAGGCCGGGACTAGCAGGCGAGACCCAGTACTTC	CASSRPGLAGETQYF
NA	TRBV4-2	TRBJ2-1	TRBD2	TGTGCCAGCAGCCAAGAGGCGGGAGGTCGCAATGAGCAGTTCTTC	CASSQEAGGRNEQFF